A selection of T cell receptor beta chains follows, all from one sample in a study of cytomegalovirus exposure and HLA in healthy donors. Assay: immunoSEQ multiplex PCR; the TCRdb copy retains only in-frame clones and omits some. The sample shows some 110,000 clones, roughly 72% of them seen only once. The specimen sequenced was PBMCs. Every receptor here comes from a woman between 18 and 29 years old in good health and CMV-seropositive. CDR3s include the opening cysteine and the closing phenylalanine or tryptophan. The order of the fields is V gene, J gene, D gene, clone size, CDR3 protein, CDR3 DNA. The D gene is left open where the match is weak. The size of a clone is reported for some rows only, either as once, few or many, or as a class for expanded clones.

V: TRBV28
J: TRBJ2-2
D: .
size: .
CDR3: CASSSVQGGTGELFF
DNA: TGTGCCAGCAGTTCCGTACAGGGAGGGACCGGGGAGCTGTTTTTT

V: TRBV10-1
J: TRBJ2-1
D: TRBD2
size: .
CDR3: CASSGPRTSVHNEQFF
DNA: TGCGCCAGCAGTGGCCCCCGGACTAGCGTTCACAATGAGCAGTTCTTC

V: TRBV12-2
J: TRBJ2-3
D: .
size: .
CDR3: CASRLARRRASSTDTQYF
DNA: TGTGCAAGTCGCTTAGCGCGTCGCAGGGCTTCTAGCACAGATACGCAGTATTTT

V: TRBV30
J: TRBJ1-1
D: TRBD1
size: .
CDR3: CAWSRDSKEAFF
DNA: TGTGCCTGGAGCCGGGACAGTAAGGAAGCTTTCTTT

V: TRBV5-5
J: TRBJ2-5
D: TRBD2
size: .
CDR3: CASSWIAGGETQYF
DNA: TGTGCCAGCAGCTGGATAGCGGGAGGAGAGACCCAGTACTTC

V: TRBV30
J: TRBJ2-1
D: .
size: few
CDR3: CAWTLGGIHNEQFF
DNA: TGTGCCTGGACGCTGGGGGGAATCCACAATGAGCAGTTCTTC

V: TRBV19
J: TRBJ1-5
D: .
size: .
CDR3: CASWAGLGQPQHF
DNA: TGTGCCAGTTGGGCAGGGCTCGGTCAGCCCCAGCATTTT

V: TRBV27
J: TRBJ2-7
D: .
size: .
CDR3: CASSFGGYDEQYF
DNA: TGTGCCAGCAGTTTCGGGGGATACGACGAGCAGTACTTC

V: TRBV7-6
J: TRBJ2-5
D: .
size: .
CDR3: CASSLYAGQETQYF
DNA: TGTGCCAGCAGCTTATACGCGGGCCAAGAGACCCAGTACTTC

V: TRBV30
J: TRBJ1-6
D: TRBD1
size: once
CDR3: CAWSVQLRDRGSNSPLHF
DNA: TGTGCCTGGAGTGTACAGTTAAGGGACAGGGGGAGTAATTCACCCCTCCACTTT

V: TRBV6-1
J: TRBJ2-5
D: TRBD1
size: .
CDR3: CASSEGQGQETQYF
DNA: TGTGCCAGCAGTGAAGGACAGGGCCAAGAGACCCAGTACTTC

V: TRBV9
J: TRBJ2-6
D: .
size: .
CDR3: CASSGQGGGPAGANVLTF
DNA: TGTGCCAGCAGCGGGCAGGGCGGTGGGCCCGCTGGGGCCAACGTCCTGACTTTC

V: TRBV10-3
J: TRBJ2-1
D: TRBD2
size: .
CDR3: CATGTSYNEQFF
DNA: TGTGCCACCGGGACTAGCTACAATGAGCAGTTCTTC

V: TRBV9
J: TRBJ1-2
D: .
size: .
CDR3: CASSVGGHGYTF
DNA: TGTGCCAGCAGCGTAGGGGGCCATGGCTACACCTTC

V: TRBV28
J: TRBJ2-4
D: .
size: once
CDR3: CASSYPQLAKNIQYF
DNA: TGTGCCAGCAGTTATCCACAGCTAGCCAAAAACATTCAGTACTTC

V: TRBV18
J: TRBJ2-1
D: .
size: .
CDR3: CASSPQRDEQFF
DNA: TGTGCCAGCTCCCCGCAGCGCGATGAGCAGTTCTTC

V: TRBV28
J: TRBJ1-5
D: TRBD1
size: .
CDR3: CASRLGGSSNQPQHF
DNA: TGTGCCAGCAGATTAGGGGGCTCGAGCAATCAGCCCCAGCATTTT

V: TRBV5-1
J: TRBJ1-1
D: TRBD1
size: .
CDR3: CASSLVPGGTEAFF
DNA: TGCGCCAGCAGCTTGGTCCCAGGGGGCACTGAAGCTTTCTTT

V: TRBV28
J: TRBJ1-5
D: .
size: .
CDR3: CASSLGGQWIYSNQPQHF
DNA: TGTGCCAGCAGTTTGGGGGGGCAATGGATTTATAGCAATCAGCCCCAGCATTTT

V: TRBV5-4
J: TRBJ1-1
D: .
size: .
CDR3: CASSLGGQVTEAFF
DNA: TGTGCCAGCAGCTTGGGAGGGCAGGTCACTGAAGCTTTCTTT

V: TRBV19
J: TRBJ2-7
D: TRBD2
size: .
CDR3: CASSIREGYEQYF
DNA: TGTGCCAGTAGTATACGGGAGGGGTACGAGCAGTACTTC

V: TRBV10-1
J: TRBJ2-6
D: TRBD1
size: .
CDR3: CASRPGQGAGTGANVLTF
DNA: TGCGCCAGCAGACCCGGGCAGGGGGCCGGAACTGGGGCCAACGTCCTGACTTTC

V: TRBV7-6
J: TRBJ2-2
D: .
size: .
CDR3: CASSLAPEENTGELFF
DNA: TGTGCCAGCAGCTTAGCGCCTGAGGAGAACACCGGGGAGCTGTTTTTT

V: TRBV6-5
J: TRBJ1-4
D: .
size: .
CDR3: CASSYASATNEKLFF
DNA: TGTGCCAGCAGTTACGCCTCTGCAACAAATGAAAAACTGTTTTTT

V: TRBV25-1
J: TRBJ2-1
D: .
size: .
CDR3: CASTGLEGVGTSYNEQFF
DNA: TGTGCCAGCACCGGGCTTGAGGGGGTCGGAACCTCCTACAATGAGCAGTTCTTC

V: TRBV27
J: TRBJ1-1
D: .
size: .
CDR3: CASSLGRVSTEAFF
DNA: TGTGCCAGCAGTTTAGGCAGGGTTTCGACTGAAGCTTTCTTT

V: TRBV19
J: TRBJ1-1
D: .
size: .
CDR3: CASSLDRGTEAFF
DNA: TGTGCCAGTAGCTTAGACCGGGGCACTGAAGCTTTCTTT

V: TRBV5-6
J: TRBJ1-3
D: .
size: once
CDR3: CASSLDRRSGNTIYF
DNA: TGTGCCAGCAGCTTGGACAGGCGGTCTGGAAACACCATATATTTT

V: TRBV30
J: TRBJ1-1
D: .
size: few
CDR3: CAPSTGGRITEAFF
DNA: TGTGCCCCCTCGACCGGAGGGAGGATCACTGAAGCTTTCTTT

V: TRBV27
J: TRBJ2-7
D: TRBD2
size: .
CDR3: CASSLLPSGNYEQYF
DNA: TGTGCCAGCAGTTTGCTCCCTAGCGGGAACTACGAGCAGTACTTC

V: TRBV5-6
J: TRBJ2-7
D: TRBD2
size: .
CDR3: CASSFPSGASSEQYF
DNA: TGTGCCAGCAGCTTTCCCAGCGGGGCCTCCAGCGAGCAGTACTTC